What follows are 20 T cell receptor beta chains derived from one specimen sequenced in a study of blood T cell repertoires in COVID-19. Profiled with immunoSEQ multiplex PCR; TCRdb holds only in-frame clones, not every one. This sample has approximately 140,000 clones; about four fifths occur once, and the top ten carry approximately 1.5%. The sequencing input was peripheral blood. These receptors all stem from a man aged 60-69 years with acute or convalescent COVID-19.

On this clone itself: This specimen includes other DNA sequences encoding the same CDR3. The rearrangement uses TRBV19 and TRBJ2-7; perhaps TRBD2 as D (6 bases). V dropped 1 base and J dropped 1 base, with 8 bases sitting between them. Germline V CDR1 and CDR2: LNHDA, SQIVND (reference sequence). The CDR3 is 14 amino acids. CDR3 DNA: TGTGCCAGTAGTATAGGTGGGGGGTCCTACGAGCAGTACTTC. It is translated as CASSIGGGSYEQYF.

This sequence joins TRBV12-3 or TRBV12-4 and TRBJ1-2, with D perhaps matching TRBD1 (6 bases). Trimming cost V 6 bases and J 8 bases, with 13 bases left between them. The CDR3 totals 12 residues. The DNA for the CDR3 is TGTGCCAGCAGCGATACAGGGCGAGGCTACACCTTC. Protein: CASSDTGRGYTF.

The V and J genes are TRBV6-5 and TRBJ2-2; 7 positions match TRBD1. Looked up from germline, CDR1 is MNHEY and CDR2 is SVGAGI. The CDR3 loop spans 15 amino acids. V shed 2 bases, J shed 3 bases, and the junction held 3 bases outside the gene matches. This CDR3 is CASSYAGQDTGELFF. CDR3 DNA sequence: TGTGCCAGCAGTTACGCCGGACAGGACACCGGGGAGCTGTTTTTT.

The gene calls are TRBV5-1 and TRBJ1-2; 10 nucleotides agree with TRBD1. With 6 bases clipped from V and 8 bases from J, the junction kept 10 bases outside the gene matches. The CDR3 totals 14 residues. The germline V gene has CDR1 SGHRS and CDR2 YFSETQ. CDR3: CASKLPGTGEGYTF. The CDR3 coding sequence is TGCGCCAGCAAACTCCCCGGGACAGGGGAGGGCTACACCTTC.

This chain links TRBV6-5 with TRBJ1-1, with D unclear. Germline CDR1 MNHEY, CDR2 SVGAGI. Trimming cost V 0 bases and J 1 base, with 6 bases left between them. CDR3 size: 14 residues. The CDR3 DNA is TGTGCCAGCAGTTACTCGGTACAGAACACTGAAGCTTTCTTT. Translation: CASSYSVQNTEAFF.

As DNA, the CDR3 is TGTGCCAGCAGTTCAACCATAGCGGGACATCGGAGGCATGAGCAGTTCTTC. It yields the protein CASSSTIAGHRRHEQFF. The chain uses TRBV5-4 and TRBJ2-1; 8 nucleotides line up with TRBD2. CDR3 length equals 17 residues. Trimming took 5 bases from V and 8 from J; bases not matched to a gene: 18. The V gene's germline CDR1 is SGHNT and CDR2 YYREEE (reference sequence).

The chain carries TRBV3-1 (or the pseudogene TRBV3-2) and TRBJ1-6; D remains unclear. The V end lost 3 bases, the J end lost 3 bases, and 12 bases lay between the germline ends. The germline V gene has CDR1 LGHDT and CDR2 YNNKEL (reference sequence). This CDR3 is built from 16 residues. The CDR3 region has the DNA TGTGCCAGCAGCCAGATGGGCCGCCACTATAATTCACCCCTCCACTTT. This codes for CASSQMGRHYNSPLHF.

The genes are TRBV5-5 and TRBJ1-4; 7 nucleotides match TRBD1. CDR3 length: 16 residues. V lost 0 bases, J lost 2 bases, and 4 bases stayed unmatched. Germline V gene sequence: CDR1 SGHKS, CDR2 YYEKEE (reference sequence). The DNA of the CDR3 is TGTGCCAGCAGCTTGGCAGGGGGGCACACTAATGAAAAACTGTTTTTT. Translation gives CASSLAGGHTNEKLFF.

V and J are TRBV3-1 (or the pseudogene TRBV3-2) and TRBJ1-2; a weak D match, TRBD1 (6 bases). CDR1 and CDR2 from the germline V gene are LGHDT and YNNKEL (reference sequence). The length of the CDR3 is 14 residues. With 5 bases removed from V and 1 base from J, the gap between germline ends came to 11 bases. As DNA, the CDR3 is TGTGCCAGCAGCTCAGGGGCAGATAACTATGGCTACACCTTC. It yields the protein CASSSGADNYGYTF.

The rearrangement joins TRBV21-1 to TRBJ2-7; TRBD2, as called in the table, went unchecked against the DNA. TRBV21-1 is a pseudogene. This CDR3 comprises 16 residues. In nucleotides, the CDR3 is TGTGCCAGCAGCAAAGGTCCCACGGTAACGGGGTACGAGCAGTACTTC. Encoded protein: CASSKGPTVTGYEQYF.

The rearrangement links TRBV6-2 or TRBV6-3 to TRBJ1-3; 10 bases line up with TRBD1. Per germline, CDR1 MNHEY and CDR2 SVGEGT. The CDR3 length is 17 residues. V lost 0 bases and J lost 5; bases outside the gene matches: 7. The CDR3 DNA sequence: TGTGCCAGCAGTTACTCGCGGACAGGGGGGTCAAGAAACACCATATATTTT. Translated: CASSYSRTGGSRNTIYF.

This clone was detected ten times or more. This chain uses TRBV14 with TRBJ1-2; D gene unclear. The V and J ends lost 3 bases and 7 bases respectively, with 15 bases between them. This CDR3 region has 14 residues. The V gene's germline CDR1 is SGHDN and CDR2 FVKESK. CDR3 residues: CASSQNGGSFGYTF. The CDR3 DNA is TGTGCCAGCAGCCAGAATGGAGGGTCTTTTGGCTACACCTTC.

The gene calls are TRBV5-1 and TRBJ2-2, with a weak D call TRBD1 (7 bases). The V and J ends lost 4 bases and 5 bases respectively, with 15 bases between them. The CDR3 extends over 15 amino acids. Germline V CDR1 and CDR2: SGHRS, YFSETQ. Here the CDR3 DNA reads TGCGCCAGCAGCCGGGGGACAGCGAGGACCGGGGAGCTGTTTTTT. Residues: CASSRGTARTGELFF.

This clone appeared once. The chain employs TRBV5-1 and TRBJ1-5; TRBD1 matches at 7 bases. The CDR3 loop spans 15 amino acids. Germline CDR1 reads SGHRS; CDR2 reads YFSETQ. With V trimmed by 0 bases and J by 6 bases, 6 bases remained unmatched. CDR3 sequence reads: CASSLEGGQGQPQHF. The CDR3 DNA reads TGCGCCAGCAGCTTGGAAGGGGGCCAGGGTCAGCCCCAGCATTTT.

This clone has only one observation. This rearrangement joins TRBV4-1 to TRBJ2-1; D is perhaps TRBD2 (5 bases). Trimming stripped 1 base from V and 9 bases from J, with 16 bases between. The CDR3 loop spans 15 amino acids. CDR1 is MGHRA and CDR2 is YSYEKL in the germline V gene. CDR3 amino acids: CASSQAGVWYVEQFF. DNA for the CDR3: TGCGCCAGCAGCCAAGCCGGGGTTTGGTACGTTGAGCAGTTCTTC.

The chain employs TRBV5-4 and TRBJ2-1; the match to TRBD2 covers 7 bases. This CDR3 has 15 amino acids. V shed 0 bases and J 8 bases; nucleotides not matched to a gene: 8. Germline-derived CDR1 and CDR2 are SGHNT and YYREEE (reference sequence). The CDR3 loop reads CASSLGAGGSYEQFF. Written as DNA, the CDR3 is TGTGCCAGCAGCTTGGGGGCGGGCGGGAGCTATGAGCAGTTCTTC.

This clone was counted a few times. This sequence joins TRBV5-1 and TRBJ2-5, with TRBD1 as a possible D gene (6 bases). CDR3 size: 14 residues. Germline lookup yields CDR1 SGHRS and CDR2 YFSETQ. Trimming left V 1 base short and J 4 bases short, with 11 bases between. The CDR3 bases are TGCGCCAGCAGCTTGATGGGGGCGGGAGAGACCCAGTACTTC. Translating it yields CASSLMGAGETQYF.

This clone occurred once. The CDR3 DNA reads as TGTGCCAGCAGCGAGCCGACAGGGCATCAGCCCCAGCATTTT. Amino acid sequence: CASSEPTGHQPQHF. This chain links TRBV6-5 with TRBJ1-5; TRBD1 aligns across 7 bases. CDR1 and CDR2 (germline): MNHEY, SVGAGI. The V gene end was trimmed by 6 bases and the J gene end by 5 bases; junction bases not matched to a gene: 7. The CDR3 is 14 residues long.

The J gene is TRBJ2-7, the V gene TRBV12-5; a weak D match, TRBD2 (5 bases). From germline, CDR1 is LGHNT and CDR2 FRNRAP. The CDR3 sequence is 15 residues long. With 4 bases removed from V and 2 bases from J, the gap between germline ends came to 15 bases. CDR3 nucleotide sequence: TGTGCTAGTGGTTCCCCCCCAGAGGGAACCTACGAGCAGTACTTC. Translated: CASGSPPEGTYEQYF. Supplemented by reference TRBV12-5 and TRBJ2-7, the full variable domain reads DARVTQTPRHKVTEMGQEVTMRCQPILGHNTVFWYRQTMMQGLELLAYFRNRAPLDDSGMPKDRFSAEMPDATLATLKIQPSEPRDSAVYFCASGSPPEGTYEQYFGPGTRLTVT.

This rearrangement joins TRBV20-1 to TRBJ2-7; the D gene is possibly TRBD1 (6 bases). With 0 bases removed from V and 9 bases from J, the gap between germline ends came to 9 bases. The CDR3 covers 11 residues. Germline V gene lookup returns CDR1 DFQATT and CDR2 SNEGSKA (reference sequence). CDR3 protein: CSARDGTRQYF. The CDR3 DNA sequence: TGCAGTGCTAGAGATGGGACAAGGCAGTACTTC.